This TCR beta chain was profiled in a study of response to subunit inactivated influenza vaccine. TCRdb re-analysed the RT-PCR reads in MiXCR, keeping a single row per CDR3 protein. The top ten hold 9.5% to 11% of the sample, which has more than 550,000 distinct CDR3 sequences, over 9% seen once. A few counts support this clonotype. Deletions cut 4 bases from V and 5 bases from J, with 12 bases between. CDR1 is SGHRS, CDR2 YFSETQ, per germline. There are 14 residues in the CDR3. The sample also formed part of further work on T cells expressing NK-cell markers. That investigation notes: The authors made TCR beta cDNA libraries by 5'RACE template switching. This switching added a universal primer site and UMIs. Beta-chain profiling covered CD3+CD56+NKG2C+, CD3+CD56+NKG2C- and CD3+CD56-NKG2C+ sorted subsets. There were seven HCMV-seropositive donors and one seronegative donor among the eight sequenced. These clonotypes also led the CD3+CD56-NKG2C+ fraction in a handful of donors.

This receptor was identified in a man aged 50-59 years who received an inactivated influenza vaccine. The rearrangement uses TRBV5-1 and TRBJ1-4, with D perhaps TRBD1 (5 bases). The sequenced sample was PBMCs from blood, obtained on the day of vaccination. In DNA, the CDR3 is TGCGCCAGCAGCCCCCAGGGTCTAAATGAAAAACTGTTTTTT. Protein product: CASSPQGLNEKLFF.